The rows below give T cell receptor beta chains drawn from one sample of a study of regulatory T cells in long-lasting Graves disease. TCRdb reprocessed the multiplex PCR reads with MiXCR, giving one entry per CDR3 protein. The sample comprises 350,000 to 450,000 distinct CDR3 sequences, 15% of which are singletons, and under 9% rests with the top ten. These same data were also listed under a study on T cells in Graves' hyperthyroidism and ophthalmopathy.

The sample here was peripheral blood mononuclear cells (PBMCs), taken at new diagnosis, from a patient treated with antithyroid drugs. The source of these receptors is a woman aged 40 to 50 with Graves disease. Each CDR3 is given with its conserved first and last residue. A D gene is named only where the DNA matches it firmly. Clone size is shown for a subset of rows, as once, few, many or a class of expanded clone.

size,J,D,V,CDR3,DNA
.,TRBJ2-1,TRBD2,TRBV19,CASSHNAGAIAGYNEQFF,TGTGCCAGTAGTCACAACGCCGGGGCTATAGCGGGCTACAATGAGCAGTTCTTC
many,TRBJ1-4,.,TRBV12-3/TRBV12-4,CASSPTGPGNEKLFF,TGTGCCAGCAGTCCCACAGGGCCTGGGAATGAAAAACTGTTTTTT
many,TRBJ2-1,TRBD1,TRBV5-1,CASSLGRQGNEQFF,TGCGCCAGCAGCTTGGGACGACAGGGAAATGAGCAGTTCTTC
.,TRBJ2-2,.,TRBV6-1,CASSELEWDTGELFF,TGTGCCAGCAGTGAACTAGAATGGGACACCGGGGAGCTGTTTTTT
.,TRBJ2-1,TRBD2,TRBV7-3,CASSPKASGRWSSYNEQFF,TGTGCCAGCAGCCCTAAAGCTAGCGGGAGGTGGAGCTCCTACAATGAGCAGTTCTTC
many,TRBJ1-5,.,TRBV30,CAWSGQLGQPQHF,TGTGCCTGGAGTGGTCAGCTCGGTCAGCCCCAGCATTTT
many,TRBJ2-2,TRBD2,TRBV9,CASSVGGRAHTGELFF,TGTGCCAGCAGCGTAGGGGGGAGGGCCCACACCGGGGAGCTGTTTTTT
many,TRBJ1-4,TRBD1,TRBV28,CASSPQGVPTNEKLFF,TGTGCCAGCAGTCCCCAGGGGGTGCCAACTAATGAAAAACTGTTTTTT
few,TRBJ1-5,.,TRBV6-1,CASRRDTSPQPQHF,TGTGCCAGCAGACGGGACACGTCTCCTCAGCCCCAGCATTTT
many,TRBJ1-1,.,TRBV3-1,CASSQEIIGEGEAFF,TGTGCCAGCAGCCAAGAAATTATTGGAGAAGGTGAAGCTTTCTTT
many,TRBJ2-7,TRBD1,TRBV5-1,CASSLGGQDYEQYF,TGTGCCAGCAGCTTAGGGGGCCAGGACTACGAGCAGTACTTC
.,TRBJ2-3,.,TRBV4-2,CASSQVRGIDTQYF,TGTGCCAGCAGCCAAGTGAGGGGGATCGATACGCAGTATTTT
many,TRBJ1-4,TRBD1,TRBV28,CASSEINRGGEKLFF,TGTGCCAGCAGTGAAATAAACAGGGGTGGGGAAAAACTGTTTTTT
few,TRBJ1-1,.,TRBV20-1,CSATRAGPSTEAFF,TGCAGTGCTACTAGGGCGGGGCCGAGCACTGAAGCTTTCTTT
many,TRBJ2-2,.,TRBV5-6,CASSLEYGELFF,TGTGCCAGCAGCTTGGAGTACGGGGAGCTGTTTTTT
many,TRBJ2-5,TRBD2,TRBV29-1,CSVEDGPLAGGGETQYF,TGCAGCGTTGAAGATGGCCCTTTAGCGGGAGGGGGTGAGACCCAGTACTTC
many,TRBJ1-1,TRBD1,TRBV28,CASSLVWGQGLRGSTEAFF,TGTGCCAGCAGTTTAGTGTGGGGACAGGGGTTAAGGGGGAGCACTGAAGCTTTCTTT
.,TRBJ2-5,.,TRBV4-2,CASSQDLGGFRETQYF,TGTGCCAGCAGCCAAGACCTAGGAGGGTTCAGGGAGACCCAGTACTTC
.,TRBJ1-2,.,TRBV6-5,CASSYSMDRGANYGYTF,TGTGCCAGCAGTTACTCGATGGATAGGGGGGCTAACTATGGCTACACCTTC
once,TRBJ2-3,TRBD2,TRBV11-2,CASSFLAGGVPDTQYF,TGTGCCAGCAGCTTCCTAGCGGGAGGGGTGCCAGATACGCAGTATTTT
few,TRBJ2-3,.,TRBV2,CASSYLAFGTDTQYF,TGTGCCAGCAGTTACCTAGCGTTCGGCACAGATACGCAGTATTTT
many,TRBJ1-5,.,TRBV28,CASSGVWPQHF,TGTGCCAGCAGTGGCGTGTGGCCCCAGCATTTT
few,TRBJ2-7,TRBD1,TRBV20-1,CSARDLQGAEYEQYF,TGCAGTGCTAGAGACCTACAGGGGGCAGAGTACGAGCAGTACTTC
many,TRBJ2-3,TRBD2,TRBV2,CASSRPTSGSSDTQYF,TGTGCCAGCAGCCGCCCGACTAGCGGGAGTTCAGATACGCAGTATTTT
many,TRBJ2-1,.,TRBV28,CASSFWYNEQFF,TGTGCCAGCAGTTTCTGGTACAATGAGCAGTTCTTC
.,TRBJ1-1,.,TRBV5-1,CASSLELDGGWNTEAFF,TGCGCCAGCAGCTTGGAATTGGACGGGGGCTGGAACACTGAAGCTTTCTTT
.,TRBJ1-5,.,TRBV5-5,CASSLNGHSNQPQHF,TGTGCCAGCAGCTTGAATGGGCACTCCAATCAGCCCCAGCATTTT
few,TRBJ2-3,.,TRBV9,CASSVATTELLDTQYF,TGTGCCAGCAGCGTAGCTACGACAGAACTGTTGGATACGCAGTATTTT
.,TRBJ1-1,.,TRBV6-5,CASSYTRGDKAFF,TGTGCCAGCAGTTACACGCGGGGGGATAAGGCTTTCTTT
many,TRBJ2-3,.,TRBV11-2,CASSIIQSTDTQYF,TGTGCCAGCAGCATTATCCAGAGCACAGATACGCAGTATTTT
few,TRBJ2-5,.,TRBV3-1,CASSQALGSGVETQYF,TGTGCCAGCAGCCAGGCCCTAGGGAGTGGTGTGGAGACCCAGTACTTC
few,TRBJ1-2,TRBD1,TRBV7-2,CASSPGQAEGYTF,TGTGCCAGCAGCCCCGGACAGGCGGAAGGCTACACCTTC
few,TRBJ2-1,TRBD2,TRBV6-2/TRBV6-3,CASSPLSGRVNEQFF,TGTGCCAGCAGTCCCCTTAGCGGGAGAGTCAATGAGCAGTTCTTC
many,TRBJ2-5,.,TRBV7-9,CASSLVGSPGTQYF,TGTGCCAGCAGCTTAGTTGGATCGCCGGGGACCCAGTACTTC
many,TRBJ2-1,TRBD2,TRBV28,CASSLDGGGTYNEQFF,TGTGCCAGCAGTTTAGACGGCGGGGGTACCTACAATGAGCAGTTCTTC
few,TRBJ2-1,.,TRBV7-6,CASSAGTARNEQFF,TGTGCCAGCAGCGCCGGGACCGCCAGGAATGAGCAGTTCTTC
.,TRBJ2-1,.,TRBV5-1,CASSEGSEQFF,TGCGCCAGCAGCGAGGGCTCTGAGCAGTTCTTC
many,TRBJ1-2,TRBD1,TRBV30,CAWSSGQGAFGYGYTF,TGTGCCTGGAGTTCAGGACAGGGGGCGTTTGGCTATGGCTACACCTTC
.,TRBJ2-6,.,TRBV2,CASSGWVSIAGANVLTF,TGTGCCAGCAGCGGTTGGGTCTCTATTGCTGGGGCCAACGTCCTGACTTTC
many,TRBJ2-5,.,TRBV3-1,CASSLRGGRETQYF,TGTGCCAGCAGCCTCAGGGGCGGGAGAGAGACCCAGTACTTC
many,TRBJ2-2,.,TRBV3-1,CASSPRDRGETGELFF,TGTGCCAGCAGCCCACGGGACCGCGGGGAGACCGGGGAGCTGTTTTTT
many,TRBJ1-5,.,TRBV20-1,CSARDRRSLTSNQPQHF,TGCAGTGCTAGAGATCGCCGCAGTTTAACTAGCAATCAGCCCCAGCATTTT
few,TRBJ2-1,TRBD2,TRBV29-1,CSVEEMDGRYNNEQFF,TGCAGCGTTGAAGAGATGGACGGGAGGTACAACAATGAGCAGTTCTTC
few,TRBJ1-2,.,TRBV30,CAWSVGIFGYTF,TGTGCCTGGAGTGTAGGCATTTTTGGCTACACCTTC
many,TRBJ2-3,.,TRBV19,CASSTPADSSDTDTQYF,TGTGCCAGTAGTACCCCCGCGGACAGTTCTGACACAGATACGCAGTATTTT
many,TRBJ2-1,.,TRBV3-1,CASSQGTRRQRFYNEQFF,TGTGCCAGCAGCCAAGGTACACGGCGGCAACGGTTCTACAATGAGCAGTTCTTC
many,TRBJ2-2,.,TRBV30,CAWSVWRADTGELFF,TGTGCCTGGAGTGTTTGGAGGGCCGACACCGGGGAGCTGTTTTTT
many,TRBJ1-2,.,TRBV27,CAAAGLGYGYTF,TGTGCCGCGGCCGGACTGGGCTATGGCTACACCTTC